The clone carrying this T cell receptor beta chain was seen only a few times. This entry is derived from a study of identical twins. In TCRdb, the 5' RACE reads were re-called with MiXCR into one record per CDR3 protein. The sample includes roughly 350,000 distinct CDR3 sequences, around an eighth seen only once; the top ten take approximately 7.9%. Germline CDR1 is SQVTM and CDR2 is ANQGSEA. V lost 4 bases to trimming and J lost 6 bases, with 12 bases between them. The CDR3 contains 12 residues. This sample also belongs to another study, concerning yellow fever vaccine responses in identical twins.

Sequencing was carried out using CD8+ T cells sorted from blood. This TCR derives from a woman between 18 and 29 years old in good health. V gene TRBV29-1 combines with J gene TRBJ1-2; D is possibly TRBD1 (5 bases). The CDR3 region is CSVGRDVDGYTF. For the CDR3, the DNA is TGCAGCGTTGGCAGGGATGTTGATGGCTACACCTTC.